The sequence of this T cell receptor beta chain was determined in a study of cytomegalovirus exposure and HLA in healthy donors. Whole-study context: The same platform was used for the 90 to 150 validation repertoires as for the 666 first-cohort repertoires, as reported in a later analysis.

Overall study results and limits: Despite most TCR sequences being rare, some public TCRs occurred in many donors. Some TCR beta chains (more than 150 of them) were listed as cytomegalovirus-associated. It was found in a later analysis that first-cohort TCR clusters tended to co-occur in the 100 to 150 validation repertoires.

To note about this clone: The antigen is unknown.

Sequenced by immunoSEQ multiplex PCR; TCRdb stores in-frame clones only, minus some. The sample consists of roughly 120,000 clones, approximately 90% of them appearing once. Germline CDR1 SGHDN, CDR2 FVKESK. The junction had 5 bases not matched to a gene; V was cut back by 4 bases and J by 3 bases. The CDR3 covers 14 residues. J is TRBJ2-7 and V is TRBV14; 8 nucleotides match TRBD1. Sequencing was carried out using PBMCs. The TCR was taken from a man younger than 35 in good health and CMV-seronegative. CDR3 protein: CASSRGQGFYEQYF. Here the CDR3 DNA reads TGTGCCAGCAGCCGCGGACAGGGCTTCTACGAGCAGTACTTC.